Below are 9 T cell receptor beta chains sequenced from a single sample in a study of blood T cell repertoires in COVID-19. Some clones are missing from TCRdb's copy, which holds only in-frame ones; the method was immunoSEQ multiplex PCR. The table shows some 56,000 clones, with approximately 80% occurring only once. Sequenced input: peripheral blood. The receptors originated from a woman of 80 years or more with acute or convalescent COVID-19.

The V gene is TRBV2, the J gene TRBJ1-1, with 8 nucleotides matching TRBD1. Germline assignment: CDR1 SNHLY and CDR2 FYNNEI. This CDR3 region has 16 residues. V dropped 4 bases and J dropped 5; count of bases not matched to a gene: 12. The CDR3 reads CASSVSGQGARTEAFF. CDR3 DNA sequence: TGTGCCAGCAGTGTATCCGGGCAGGGGGCGAGGACTGAAGCTTTCTTT.

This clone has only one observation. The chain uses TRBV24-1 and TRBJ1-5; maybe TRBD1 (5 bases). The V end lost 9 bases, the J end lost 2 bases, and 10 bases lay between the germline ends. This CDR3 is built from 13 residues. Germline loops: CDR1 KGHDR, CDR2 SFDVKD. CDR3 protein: CATGGGGNQPQHF. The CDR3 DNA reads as TGTGCCACCGGGGGGGGAGGCAATCAGCCCCAGCATTTT.

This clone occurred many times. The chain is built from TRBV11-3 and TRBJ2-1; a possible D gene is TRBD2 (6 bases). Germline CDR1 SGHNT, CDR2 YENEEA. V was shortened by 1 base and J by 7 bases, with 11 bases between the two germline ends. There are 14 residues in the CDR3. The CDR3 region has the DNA TGTGCCAGCAGCTTAGTTCCTAGCGTGAATGAGCAGTTCTTC. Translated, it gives CASSLVPSVNEQFF.

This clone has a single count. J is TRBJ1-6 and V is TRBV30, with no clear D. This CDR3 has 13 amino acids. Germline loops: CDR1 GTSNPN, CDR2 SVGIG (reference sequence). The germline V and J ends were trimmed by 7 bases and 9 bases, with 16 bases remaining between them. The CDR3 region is CASSVPRGSPLHF. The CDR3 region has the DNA TGTGCCTCCTCGGTTCCCCGGGGTTCACCCCTCCACTTT.

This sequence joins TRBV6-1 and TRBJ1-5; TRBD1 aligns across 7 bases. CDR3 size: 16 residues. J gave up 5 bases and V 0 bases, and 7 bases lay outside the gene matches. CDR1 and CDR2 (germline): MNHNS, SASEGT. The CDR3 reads CASSEAEGQPHQPQHF. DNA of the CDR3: TGTGCCAGCAGTGAAGCAGAGGGACAGCCGCATCAGCCCCAGCATTTT.

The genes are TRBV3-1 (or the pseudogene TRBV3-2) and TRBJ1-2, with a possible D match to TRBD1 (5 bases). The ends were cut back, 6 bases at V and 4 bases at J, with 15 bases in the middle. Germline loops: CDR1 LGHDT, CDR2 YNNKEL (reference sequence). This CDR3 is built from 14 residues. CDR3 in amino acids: CASSPRGSFYGYTF. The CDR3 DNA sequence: TGTGCCAGCAGTCCTCGGGGGTCTTTCTATGGCTACACCTTC.

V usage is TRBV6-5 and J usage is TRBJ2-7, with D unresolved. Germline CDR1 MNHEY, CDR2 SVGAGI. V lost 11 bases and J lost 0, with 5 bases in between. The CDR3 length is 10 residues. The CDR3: CAADSYEQYF. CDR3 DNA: TGTGCCGCAGACTCCTACGAGCAGTACTTC.

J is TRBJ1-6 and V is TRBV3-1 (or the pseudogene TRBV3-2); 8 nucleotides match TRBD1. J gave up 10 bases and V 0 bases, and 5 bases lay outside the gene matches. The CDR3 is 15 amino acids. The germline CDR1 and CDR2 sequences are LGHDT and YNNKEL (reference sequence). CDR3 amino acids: CASSQEGQVYSPLHF. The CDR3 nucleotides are TGTGCCAGCAGCCAAGAGGGACAGGTATACTCACCCCTCCACTTT.

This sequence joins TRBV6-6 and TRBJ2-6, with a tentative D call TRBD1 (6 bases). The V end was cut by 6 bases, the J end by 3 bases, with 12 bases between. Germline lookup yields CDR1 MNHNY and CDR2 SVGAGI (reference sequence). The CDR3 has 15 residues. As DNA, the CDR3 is TGTGCCAGCAGCCAACAGGGCTTTGGGGCCAACGTCCTGACTTTC. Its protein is CASSQQGFGANVLTF.